The 25 T cell receptor beta chains listed next were all sequenced from one sample in a study of graft-versus-host responses after intestinal transplantation (dated by TCRdb to the early 2020s). The time point label here, explained by the study, means: cells obtained before transplantation from donor or recipient. The method behind the library was the immunoSEQ multiplex PCR assay. This immuneACCESS table, as held by TCRdb, lists in-frame sequences with V and J called but not all clones. Of the missing ones, under half trace to an unresolved V gene in checked studies; the others have no known cause. The sample table contains some 140,000 clones; only one count was recorded for approximately 91% of them. Roughly 0.19% of the sample rests with the top ten. These receptors have no known antigen. The sample in question was unstimulated CD4+ T cells sorted from spleen or lymph node cells, obtained before intestinal transplant. All receptors come from a human donor who received an intestinal transplant.

This clone came up once. The chain combines TRBV5-5 with TRBJ1-2, with a tentative D call TRBD1 (5 bases). Trimming removed 4 bases at V and 3 bases at J, with 13 bases between. Germline CDR1 reads SGHKS; CDR2 reads YYEKEE (reference sequence). CDR3 size: 14 residues. The CDR3 sequence: CASSPGWGDYGYTF. CDR3 coding DNA: TGTGCCAGCAGCCCTGGTTGGGGGGACTATGGCTACACCTTC.

The CDR3 DNA is TGTGCCTGGAGTGCTATATACACTGAAGCTTTCTTT. Residues: CAWSAIYTEAFF. This chain joins TRBV30 and TRBJ1-1; D unresolved. Per germline, CDR1 GTSNPN and CDR2 SVGIG (reference sequence). Trimming cost V 1 base and J 3 bases, with 6 bases left between them. This CDR3 has 12 residues.

This clone appeared a single time. The chain recombines TRBV5-1 with TRBJ1-1, with 9 bases lining up with TRBD1. The germline CDR1 and CDR2 sequences are SGHRS and YFSETQ. V lost 4 bases, J lost 0 bases, and 10 bases stayed unmatched. This CDR3 is 17 amino acids long. The CDR3 here is CASSPRTGVPVNTEAFF. In DNA form, the CDR3 reads TGCGCCAGCAGCCCGCGGACAGGGGTACCTGTGAACACTGAAGCTTTCTTT.

This chain joins TRBV19 and TRBJ1-5; D unresolved. V was pared by 5 bases and J by 1 base, with 9 bases between. Germline V gene data show CDR1 as LNHDA and CDR2 as SQIVND (reference sequence). The CDR3 loop spans 14 amino acids. CDR3 amino acids: CASSSPGSNQPQHF. The CDR3 bases are TGTGCCAGTAGTTCCCCGGGCAGCAATCAGCCCCAGCATTTT.

This chain connects TRBV10-3 to TRBJ2-3, with D possibly matching TRBD2 (6 bases). CDR1 is ENHRY, CDR2 SYGVKD, per germline. The CDR3 loop spans 17 amino acids. The V and J ends lost 2 bases and 0 bases respectively, with 15 bases between them. The CDR3: CAISERVSGGSTDTQYF. CDR3 nucleotide sequence: TGTGCCATCAGTGAGAGGGTTAGCGGAGGTAGCACAGATACGCAGTATTTT.

The chain joins TRBV19 to TRBJ1-5; D gene unclear. The length of the CDR3 is 13 residues. Trimming removed 4 bases from V and 7 bases from J, with 11 bases in between. The germline V gene has CDR1 LNHDA and CDR2 SQIVND (reference sequence). As DNA, the CDR3 is TGTGCCAGTAGTACCCCCCCCGGACAGCCCCAGCATTTT. The encoded protein is CASSTPPGQPQHF.

The V and J genes are TRBV18 and TRBJ1-3, with 8 bases lining up with TRBD1. The CDR3 consists of 15 residues. With V trimmed by 0 bases and J by 2 bases, 0 bases remained unmatched. The germline gives CDR1 KGHSH, CDR2 LQKENI. The CDR3 is CASSPPDRAGNTIYF. Written as DNA, the CDR3 is TGTGCCAGCTCACCACCGGACAGGGCTGGAAACACCATATATTTT.

The rearrangement links TRBV10-3 to TRBJ2-3; D tentatively reads TRBD1 or TRBD2 (5 bases each). The CDR3 has 16 amino acids. The germline V and J ends were trimmed by 6 bases and 0 bases, with 16 bases remaining between them. Per the germline V gene, CDR1 is ENHRY and CDR2 is SYGVKD. CDR3 residues: CAIRRGTGTSTDTQYF. For the CDR3, the DNA is TGTGCCATCAGGAGGGGAACAGGAACTAGCACAGATACGCAGTATTTT.

This chain connects TRBV7-6 to TRBJ2-1; 12 nucleotides match TRBD2. Germline CDR1 SGHVS, CDR2 FNYEAQ. The CDR3 totals 16 residues. Trimming at V came to 0 bases and at J to 9 bases, leaving 6 bases not matched to a gene. The CDR3 DNA sequence: TGTGCCAGCAGCTTAGCCCTAGCGGGAGGGGGCAGTGAGCAGTTCTTC. This sequence encodes CASSLALAGGGSEQFF.

This chain uses TRBV27 with TRBJ2-3; 7 bases align to TRBD2. V lost 1 base and J lost 2; bases outside the gene matches: 6. Germline-derived CDR1 and CDR2 are MNHEY and SMNVEV (reference sequence). CDR3 size: 16 residues. This CDR3 is CASSLWGGIPTDTQYF. In DNA, the CDR3 is TGTGCCAGCAGTTTATGGGGGGGGATTCCCACAGATACGCAGTATTTT.

CDR3 protein: CASSLSTGAGAEAFF. CDR3 sequence (DNA): TGCGCCAGCAGCTTATCAACGGGGGCTGGGGCTGAAGCTTTCTTT. The J gene is TRBJ1-1, the V gene TRBV5-1; D might be TRBD1 (6 bases). The ends were cut back, 2 bases at V and 6 bases at J, with 17 bases in the middle. From germline, CDR1 is SGHRS and CDR2 YFSETQ. This CDR3 region has 15 residues.

The rearrangement joins TRBV5-8 to TRBJ1-1, with a possible D match to TRBD1 (5 bases). Germline CDR1 is SGHTS and CDR2 is YDEGEE. This CDR3 is 15 amino acids long. The ends were cut back, 7 bases at V and 4 bases at J, with 20 bases in the middle. The chain's CDR3 is CASCQLKGRITEAFF. CDR3 DNA sequence: TGTGCCAGCTGCCAGTTGAAGGGACGGATCACTGAAGCTTTCTTT.

Comments on this clone: Other nucleotide sequences from this sample produce the same CDR3. The chain has TRBV28 and TRBJ2-7, with TRBD1 as a possible D gene (6 bases). CDR1 is MDHEN and CDR2 is SYDVKM in the germline V gene. The CDR3 has 12 amino acids. V was shortened by 6 bases and J by 2 bases, with 8 bases between the two germline ends. CDR3 sequence: CASRGQTYEQYF. CDR3 DNA: TGTGCCAGCAGAGGACAGACCTACGAGCAGTACTTC. The full variable domain, with the rest looked up from reference TRBV28 and TRBJ2-7, is DVKVTQSSRYLVKRTGEKVFLECVQDMDHENMFWYRQDPGLGLRLIYFSYDVKMKEKGDIPEGYSVSREKKERFSLILESASTNQTSMYLCASRGQTYEQYFGPGTRLTVT.

J is TRBJ2-3 and V is TRBV11-1; 10 positions agree with TRBD1. The CDR3 totals 15 residues. CDR1 is SGHAT, CDR2 FQDESV, per germline (reference sequence). Trimming at V came to 4 bases and at J to 5 bases, leaving 6 bases not matched to a gene. CDR3 sequence: CASSSPGQGRDTQYF. In DNA, the CDR3 is TGTGCCAGCAGCTCACCGGGACAGGGGAGAGATACGCAGTATTTT.

J is TRBJ2-5 and V is TRBV6-1; D may match TRBD1 or TRBD2 (5 bases each). The DNA matches TRBJ2-7 better at its end, which makes the J call doubtful. The CDR3 loop spans 14 amino acids. Per germline, CDR1 MNHNS and CDR2 SASEGT. The CDR3 is CASSNRGAVYEQYF. CDR3 in DNA: TGTGCCAGCAGCAATCGGGGCGCGGTCTACGAGCAGTACTTC.

This clone was seen a single time. The sample holds other DNA sequences that translate to the same CDR3. This chain joins TRBV5-5 and TRBJ1-1; 7 nucleotides agree with TRBD1. CDR1 is SGHKS and CDR2 is YYEKEE in the germline V gene (reference sequence). The CDR3 length is 13 residues. V shed 4 bases, J shed 2 bases, and the junction held 2 bases outside the gene matches. The DNA for the CDR3 is TGTGCCAGCAGCCGACAGGGAAACACTGAAGCTTTCTTT. This codes for CASSRQGNTEAFF. The variable domain in full, with the rest retrieved from reference TRBV5-5 and TRBJ1-1, is DAGVTQSPTHLIKTRGQQVTLRCSPISGHKSVSWYQQVLGQGPQFIFQYYEKEERGRGNFPDRFSARQFPNYSSELNVNALLLGDSALYLCASSRQGNTEAFFGQGTRLTVV.

The chain uses TRBV14 and TRBJ2-1; 7 bases fit TRBD2. The J segment lost 0 bases and the V segment lost 2 bases, leaving 4 bases of the junction unmatched. Germline CDR1 is SGHDN and CDR2 is FVKESK. This CDR3 contains 16 residues. The CDR3 coding sequence is TGTGCCAGCAGCCAAAGTGGCGGGAGCTCCTACAATGAGCAGTTCTTC. Its protein is CASSQSGGSSYNEQFF.

This sequence joins TRBV18 and TRBJ2-1, with no clear D. The CDR3 runs to 14 residues. Germline CDR1 KGHSH, CDR2 LQKENI. V lost 5 bases, J lost 3 bases, and 11 bases lay in between. CDR3 nucleotide sequence: TGTGCCAGCTCAGTTTTCCAGCTCTACAATGAGCAGTTCTTC. Its translation: CASSVFQLYNEQFF. The whole variable domain, filled in from reference TRBV18 and TRBJ2-1, reads NAGVMQNPRHLVRRRGQEARLRCSPMKGHSHVYWYRQLPEEGLKFMVYLQKENIIDESGMPKERFSAEFPKEGPSILRIQQVVRGDSAAYFCASSVFQLYNEQFFGPGTRLTVL.

This chain uses TRBV18 with TRBJ2-3; tentatively, D is TRBD2 (5 bases). V dropped 1 base and J dropped 0 bases, with 8 bases sitting between them. The CDR3 covers 15 residues. Looked up from germline, CDR1 is KGHSH and CDR2 is LQKENI. DNA of the CDR3: TGTGCCAGCTCACCACGGGAGTTTAGCACAGATACGCAGTATTTT. Its protein is CASSPREFSTDTQYF.

The chain is built from TRBV19 and TRBJ1-5; 7 positions agree with TRBD1. CDR3 length equals 14 residues. V was pared by 3 bases and J by 2 bases, with 1 base of the junction left unmatched. The germline gives CDR1 LNHDA, CDR2 SQIVND (reference sequence). The CDR3 here is CASSIGTGNQPQHF. CDR3 nucleotides: TGTGCCAGTAGTATCGGGACAGGCAATCAGCCCCAGCATTTT.

CDR3 region: CASSESVAGGPTDTQYF. In DNA form, the CDR3 reads TGTGCCAGCAGTGAATCGGTAGCGGGAGGCCCCACAGATACGCAGTATTTT. The chain links TRBV2 to TRBJ2-3; 10 nucleotides agree with TRBD2. The germline V gene encodes CDR1 SNHLY and CDR2 FYNNEI. This CDR3 comprises 17 residues. After removal of 2 bases from V and 2 bases from J, the junction contained 7 bases not matched to a gene.

The rearrangement uses TRBV7-8 and TRBJ2-1, with 9 bases that match TRBD2. V was pared by 8 bases and J by 9 bases, with 14 bases of the junction left unmatched. This CDR3 is 15 amino acids long. Germline loops: CDR1 SGHVS, CDR2 FQNEAQ. The CDR3 DNA follows: TGTGCCAGCTTAATGGCGGGAGGGGGGGCAGGTGAGCAGTTCTTC. Amino acids: CASLMAGGGAGEQFF.

The chain uses TRBV7-9 and TRBJ2-1; 9 bases line up with TRBD1. This CDR3 contains 14 residues. J was trimmed by 5 bases and V by 7 bases; bases with no gene match: 6. Per the germline V gene, CDR1 is SEHNR and CDR2 is FQNEAQ (reference sequence). CDR3 DNA sequence: TGTGCCAGCACGTCCCGGGACAGGGACAATGAGCAGTTCTTC. Residues: CASTSRDRDNEQFF.

This chain links TRBV27 with TRBJ1-2; a weak D match, TRBD1 (5 bases). The CDR3 totals 15 residues. Germline V gene lookup returns CDR1 MNHEY and CDR2 SMNVEV (reference sequence). The V end lost 6 bases, the J end lost 2 bases, and 16 bases lay between the germline ends. The CDR3 DNA reads TGTGCCAGCAGCCCACAGGCGATACCGAACTATGGCTACACCTTC. Residues: CASSPQAIPNYGYTF.

The chain is built from TRBV7-9 and TRBJ2-1; 7 nucleotides agree with TRBD1. Germline assignment: CDR1 SEHNR and CDR2 FQNEAQ (reference sequence). CDR3 length equals 16 residues. Unmatched junction bases numbered 6, after V lost 4 bases and J lost 0 bases. The CDR3 DNA reads as TGTGCCAGCAGCTCGTGGACAGGAGGCTCCTACAATGAGCAGTTCTTC. Translated, it gives CASSSWTGGSYNEQFF.